A selection of T cell receptor beta chains follows, all from one sample in a study of blood T cell repertoires in COVID-19. Repertoires were generated with immunoSEQ multiplex PCR, while TCRdb's copy carries only in-frame clones and drops some. The sample includes 84,000 or so clones, 85% to 95% of them seen just once. Sequencing used peripheral blood. All receptors come from a woman aged 55 to 70 with active COVID-19. CDR3s include the opening cysteine and the closing phenylalanine or tryptophan. D genes are given only for firm matches. Not every row has a clone size; where given, it reads once, few, many or a size class.

NA	TRBD2	TRBV3-1/TRBV3-2	TRBJ2-2	TGTGCCAGCAGCGTCGCTAGCGGGCCGACCGGGCTGTTTTTT	CASSVASGPTGLFF
NA	NA	TRBV5-4	TRBJ2-7	TGTGCCAGCAGCGTGTCTAGCGAGCGCTACGAGCAGTACTTC	CASSVSSERYEQYF
once	NA	TRBV4-3	TRBJ2-2	TGCGCCAGCAGCCCCTTAGGGGCGAACACCGGGGAGCTGTTTTTT	CASSPLGANTGELFF
NA	NA	TRBV29-1	TRBJ1-2	TGCAGCGTTGCTAATGGGCCCTATGGCTACACCTTC	CSVANGPYGYTF
NA	NA	TRBV5-1	TRBJ1-6	TGCGCCAGCAGCTTGGGGGCGCGCTCACCCCTCCACTTT	CASSLGARSPLHF
NA	NA	TRBV27	TRBJ2-3	TGTGCCAGCAGTTTCCCTTTCAATGACTTAGCGCGGACAGATACGCAGTATTTT	CASSFPFNDLARTDTQYF
NA	TRBD1	TRBV7-6	TRBJ2-7	TGTGCCAGCAGCACTAGGGCCGGGACAGATCGTTACGAGCAGTACTTC	CASSTRAGTDRYEQYF
NA	TRBD1	TRBV9	TRBJ2-2	TGTGCCAGCAGCCCGGGACAGGGTGACGGGGAGCTGTTTTTT	CASSPGQGDGELFF
NA	TRBD2	TRBV10-3	TRBJ2-1	TGTGCCACCAAGGGACTAGCGGGAGCGGGAAACAACAATGAGCAGCTCTTC	CATKGLAGAGNNNEQLF
NA	NA	TRBV6-5	TRBJ1-5	TGTGCCAGCATTAAAAGGGGTAGGGGCAATCAGCCCCAGCATTTT	CASIKRGRGNQPQHF
NA	NA	TRBV7-9	TRBJ1-1	TGTGCCAGCAACTTTAGGGGGGGCCAGGGCACTGAAGCTTTCTTT	CASNFRGGQGTEAFF
few	TRBD2	TRBV6-2/TRBV6-3	TRBJ2-1	TGTGCCAGCAGTTACTCCCCCTTAGCGGGACTTTACAATGAGCAGTTCTTC	CASSYSPLAGLYNEQFF
NA	NA	TRBV9	TRBJ1-1	TGTGCCAGCAGCGTAGGCTCGTATCAGGGCACTGAAGCTTTCTTT	CASSVGSYQGTEAFF
NA	NA	TRBV28	TRBJ2-7	TGTGCCAGCCGACGGGACATCCTCGGCTACGAGCAGTACTTC	CASRRDILGYEQYF
NA	NA	TRBV19	TRBJ1-1	TGTGCCAGTAAGAGGACATTGAACACTGAAGCTTTCTTT	CASKRTLNTEAFF
NA	NA	TRBV7-8	TRBJ1-2	TGTGCCAGCAGCTCGGACAGCTATGGCTACACCTTC	CASSSDSYGYTF
NA	NA	TRBV28	TRBJ1-4	TGTGCCAGCAGTTCCCCCCGGGGGTTCGAAAAACTGTTTTTT	CASSSPRGFEKLFF
once	NA	TRBV5-8	TRBJ1-2	TGTGCCAGCAGCTGGGGAGCCCAGGTCTACACCTTC	CASSWGAQVYTF
NA	TRBD1	TRBV25-1	TRBJ2-4	TGTGCCAGCAGTGAAAGGACAGGTCTAGCCAAAAACATTCAGTACTTC	CASSERTGLAKNIQYF
NA	TRBD1	TRBV2	TRBJ1-4	TGTGCCAGCAGTGGACAGGGGGCTGATGATGAAAAACTGTTTTTT	CASSGQGADDEKLFF
NA	TRBD2	TRBV7-8	TRBJ2-5	TGTGCCAGCAGCCCGAATAGCGGGAGGGCCGCAGAGACCCAGTACTTC	CASSPNSGRAAETQYF
NA	TRBD1	TRBV6-2/TRBV6-3	TRBJ2-7	TGTGCCAGCAGTTCCTCTGACAGGGACTACGAGCAGTACTTC	CASSSSDRDYEQYF
NA	NA	TRBV11-2	TRBJ1-6	TGTGCCAGCAGCCGAAGAAAGACAGGAATAGGGAATTCACCCCTCCACTTT	CASSRRKTGIGNSPLHF